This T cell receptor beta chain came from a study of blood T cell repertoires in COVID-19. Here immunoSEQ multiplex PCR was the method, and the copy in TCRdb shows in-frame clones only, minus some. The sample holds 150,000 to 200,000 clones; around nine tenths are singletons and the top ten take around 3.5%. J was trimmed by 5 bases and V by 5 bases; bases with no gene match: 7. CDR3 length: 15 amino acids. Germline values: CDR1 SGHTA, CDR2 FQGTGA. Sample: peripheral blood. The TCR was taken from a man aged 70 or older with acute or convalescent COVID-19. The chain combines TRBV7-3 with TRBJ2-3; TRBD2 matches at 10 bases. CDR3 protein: CASSGSSGSKDTQYF. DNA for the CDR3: TGTGCCAGCAGCGGATCTAGCGGGAGTAAAGATACGCAGTATTTT. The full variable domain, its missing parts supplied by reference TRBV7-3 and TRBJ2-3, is GAGVSQTPSNKVTEKGKYVELRCDPISGHTALYWYRQSLGQGPEFLIYFQGTGAADDSGLPNDRFFAVRPEGSVSTLKIQRTERGDSAVYLCASSGSSGSKDTQYFGPGTRLTVL.